Sequencing of this T cell receptor (beta chain) was carried out in a study of CD8+ T cells in alopecia areata. About the study: It was 6 to 18 months of tofacitinib, and then there were 6 months off drug.

Alopecia areata patients gave lesional scalp punch biopsies and peripheral blood samples. cDNA reverse transcribed from extracted RNA served as the sequencing template. Data came from immunoSEQ multiplex PCR; TCRdb stores just in-frame clones and leaves some out. The sample has 130,000 to 150,000 clones, 80% to 90% seen once. Source: CD8+ T cells sorted from blood, taken at week 0. This TCR was sampled from a human donor with alopecia areata.

CDR3 in DNA: TGTGCCAGCAGTCTAACCGGGACAGGGGGCGATCAGCCCCAGCATTTT. This translates into CASSLTGTGGDQPQHF. The V call is TRBV27, the J call TRBJ1-5; 12 positions match TRBD1. This CDR3 contains 16 residues. Unmatched junction bases numbered 7, after V lost 5 bases and J lost 5 bases. The germline V gene encodes CDR1 MNHEY and CDR2 SMNVEV (reference sequence).